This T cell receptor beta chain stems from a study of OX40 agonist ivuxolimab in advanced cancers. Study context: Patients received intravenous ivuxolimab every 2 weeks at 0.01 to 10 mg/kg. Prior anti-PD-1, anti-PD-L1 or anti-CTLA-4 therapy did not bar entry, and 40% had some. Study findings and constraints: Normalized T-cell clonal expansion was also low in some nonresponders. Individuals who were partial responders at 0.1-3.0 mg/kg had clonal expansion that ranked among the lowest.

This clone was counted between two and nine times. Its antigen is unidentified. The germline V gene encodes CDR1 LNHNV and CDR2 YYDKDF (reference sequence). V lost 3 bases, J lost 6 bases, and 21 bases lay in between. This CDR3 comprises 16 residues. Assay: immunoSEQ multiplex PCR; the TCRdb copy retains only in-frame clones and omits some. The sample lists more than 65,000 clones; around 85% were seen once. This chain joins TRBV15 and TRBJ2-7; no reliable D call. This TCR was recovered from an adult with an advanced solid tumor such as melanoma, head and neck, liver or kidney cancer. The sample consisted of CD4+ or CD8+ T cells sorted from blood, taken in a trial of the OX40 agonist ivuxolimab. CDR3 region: CATSSVLQFGEGEQYF. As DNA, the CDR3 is TGTGCCACCAGCAGCGTTCTGCAGTTTGGGGAAGGCGAGCAGTACTTC.